This T cell receptor beta chain was identified during a study of tumor-infiltrating lymphocytes in primary liver carcinoma. Overall study context: The study enrolled male and female patients aged 30 to 69 years. Whole-study results and caveats: Compared with tumor region pairs, tumor-adjacent and tumor-blood pairs overlapped less. Because of bulk unsorted sampling, CD4+ and CD8+ repertoires were not subjected to comparison.

To note about this clonotype: Its antigen is not identified.

It was unsorted whole blood that yielded blood RNA, and germline DNA was also extracted. Around 3.7 milliliters of peripheral blood were gathered ahead of the operation. This CDR3 contains 16 residues. The V gene lost 1 base and the J gene lost 1 base, with 13 bases spanning the gap. Total RNA (about 500 ng) served as template for TCR beta cDNA synthesis primed by a constant-region primer. Three-round nested multiplex PCR performed with slightly modified ARM-PCR produced the TCR beta libraries. Investigators reported that the first two PCR rounds, at about 9 cycles each, used TRBV1-TRBV30 forward primers with a C-beta reverse primer. Using its own MiXCR run on the multiplex PCR reads, TCRdb lists one record per CDR3 protein. Of about 320,000 distinct CDR3 sequences listed, roughly three fifths were seen once; the top ten hold approximately 15%.

This chain links TRBV12-3 or TRBV12-4 with TRBJ2-5; D perhaps matches TRBD1 (5 bases). The sequenced sample was peripheral blood. This receptor was taken from a young woman with primary liver carcinoma and hepatitis B virus infection. The CDR3 spells CASSLGVKGAQETQYF. CDR3 sequence (DNA): TGTGCCAGCAGTTTAGGGGTGAAAGGGGCCCAAGAGACCCAGTACTTC.